This T cell receptor (beta chain) was sequenced for a study of OX40 agonist ivuxolimab in advanced cancers. Across the study: The dose-escalation cohort had hepatocellular carcinoma, melanoma, renal cell or head and neck cancer.

The CDR3 runs 14 residues. Trimming removed 2 bases at V and 5 bases at J, with 13 bases between. CDR1 and CDR2 (germline): SGHRS, YFSETQ. Repertoires were generated with immunoSEQ multiplex PCR, while TCRdb's copy carries only in-frame clones and drops some. The sample has tens of thousands of clones, just over 90% seen once. The input for sequencing was CD4+ or CD8+ T cells sorted from blood, taken in a trial of the OX40 agonist ivuxolimab. The chain couples TRBV5-1 to TRBJ2-5; D is unclear. This sequence originates from an adult with an advanced solid tumor such as melanoma, head and neck, liver or kidney cancer. The CDR3 loop is CASSFYSLGETQYF. The DNA of the CDR3 is TGCGCCAGCAGCTTCTACAGTTTGGGGGAGACCCAGTACTTC.